This note documents a single T cell receptor beta chain sequence. Its antigen remains unidentified. Base qualities are not provided; no much larger clone lies one nucleotide away. The data are from a study of blood T cell repertoires in COVID-19 (dated by TCRdb to 2018 to 2021). Regarding the research as a whole: Samples covering the acute and convalescent phases of COVID-19 were provided by collaborators in the United States, Italy and Spain. The material from the prospective study consisted of cDNA or gDNA derived from T cells, B-cell-depleted T cells, or PBMCs. The dataset comprised deeply sampled blood TCRbeta repertoires from subjects exposed to, actively infected with, or recovered from COVID-19. A freely available public database, intended as a resource for researchers studying the immune response to SARS-CoV-2, is where the repertoires were released. Samples were obtained from the ongoing ImmuneRACE study (first 160 participants) and from about 1,300 subjects provided by 6 global collaborators. Sample metadata almost always included a de-identified subject ID, COVID-19 status, age in years and sex. Where HLA class I and class II types were available, the types were taken from metadata supplied by the sample provider, not from assay-based typing.

General conclusions and limits of the study: The amount of clinical and demographic metadata varied by source and participant and was provided uncurated.

From its cysteine to its phenylalanine, the CDR3 spans 14 amino acids. This entry keeps only the CDR3 DNA: 42 bases, framed from base 1. The germline V gene encodes CDR1 LGHNA and CDR2 YNFKEQ. The V and J ends are trimmed by 2 bases and 5 bases, leaving 10 bases between them. At one collaborating source in Seattle, patients were enrolled during active infection and were followed longitudinally through the course of disease. Collaborating institutions collected whole blood in K2EDTA tubes following their own protocols. Collaborator samples were shipped for TCRbeta analysis as frozen whole blood, isolated PBMCs, or DNA extracted from either sample type. The immunoSEQ Assay, a bias-controlled multiplex PCR, was used to amplify TCRbeta CDR3 regions from genomic DNA. As for the authors' bioinformatics: The number of nucleated cells in each sample was estimated from the amplification of reference gene primers within the assay. To quantify the absolute abundance of each unique TCRbeta CDR3 rearrangement, sequence reads were collapsed and filtered. For each sample, productive Simpson clonality was calculated by taking the square root of Simpson's diversity index across productive rearrangements. TCRdb retrieved this table from immuneACCESS and kept in-frame rearrangements only. Not all clones are present; in checked studies, unresolved V genes account for under half, and no reason is known for the remainder. V, J and clone size are taken as reported in that table, and D and trimming were inferred from the DNA itself. For this sample the table gives roughly 120,000 clones, of which about 70% were detected only once. The ten largest clones represent approximately 5.9% of the sample.

This receptor was identified in an elderly man with COVID-19, enrolled during active disease. Source material: peripheral blood. The rearrangement joined TRBV4-2 to TRBJ2-1; a weak D assignment points to TRBD2 (6 bases agree). CDR3 loop: CASSQRGVDNEQFF. The DNA is TGTGCCAGCAGCCAACGCGGGGTGGACAATGAGCAGTTCTTC.